The present TCR beta chain was sequenced within a study of blood T cell repertoires in COVID-19. Background on the study: The study drew acute and convalescent COVID-19 samples from the United States, Italy and Spain. T cells, B-cell-depleted T cells, or PBMCs supplied cDNA or gDNA.

With regard to this clone: Its ends do not fully match the called genes, so a read error is possible.

This CDR3 spans 15 amino acids. The V gene's germline CDR1 is SEHNR and CDR2 FQNEAQ (reference sequence). Per the authors' pipeline: How many nucleated cells were present was estimated from reference gene primer amplification. Libraries were prepared by immunoSEQ multiplex PCR; TCRdb keeps only in-frame clonotypes and omits some of them. V and J calls and clone size are given by that table; D and trimming were obtained from the DNA. The table includes 20,000 to 25,000 clones, roughly 80% detected once. The sequence was obtained from a man aged 55 to 70 with active COVID-19. The specimen sequenced was peripheral blood. The chain couples TRBV7-9 to TRBJ2-7; 7 bases fit TRBD1. The CDR3 nucleotides read TGTGCCAGCAGCCGAGACAGGGCTCTCTCCGACGAGCAGTACTTC. This encodes CASSRDRALSDEQYF.